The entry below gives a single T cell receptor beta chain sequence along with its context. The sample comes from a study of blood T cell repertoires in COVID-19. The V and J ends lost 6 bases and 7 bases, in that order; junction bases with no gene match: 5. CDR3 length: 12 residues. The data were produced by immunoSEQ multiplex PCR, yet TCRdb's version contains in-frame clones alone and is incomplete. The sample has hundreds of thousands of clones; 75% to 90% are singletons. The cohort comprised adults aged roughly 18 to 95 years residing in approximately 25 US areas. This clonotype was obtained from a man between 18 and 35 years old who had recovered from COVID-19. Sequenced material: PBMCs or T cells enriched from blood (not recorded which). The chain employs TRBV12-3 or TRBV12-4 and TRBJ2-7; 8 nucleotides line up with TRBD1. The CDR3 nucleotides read TGTGCCAGCAGCCGACAGGGGAGGGAGCAGTACTTC. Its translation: CASSRQGREQYF.